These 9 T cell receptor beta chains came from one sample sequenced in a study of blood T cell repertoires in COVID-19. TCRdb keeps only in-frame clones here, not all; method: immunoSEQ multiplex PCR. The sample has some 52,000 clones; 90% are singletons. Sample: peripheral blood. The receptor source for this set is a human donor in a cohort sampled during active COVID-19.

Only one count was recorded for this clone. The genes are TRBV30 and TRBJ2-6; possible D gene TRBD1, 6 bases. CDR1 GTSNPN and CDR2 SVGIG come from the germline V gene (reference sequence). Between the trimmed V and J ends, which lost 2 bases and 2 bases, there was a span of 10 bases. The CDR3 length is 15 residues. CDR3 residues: CAWSLSGAGANVLTF. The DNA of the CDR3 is TGTGCCTGGAGTTTATCAGGGGCTGGGGCCAACGTCCTGACTTTC.

CDR3 in DNA: TGTGCCAGCAGGCCCGGGACTCGGCTCACTGAAGCTTTCTTT. Its protein product is CASRPGTRLTEAFF. The chain carries TRBV27 and TRBJ1-1; a weak D match, TRBD1 (5 bases). This CDR3 has 14 amino acids. Trimming removed 6 bases at V and 4 bases at J, with 15 bases between. Germline V gene lookup returns CDR1 MNHEY and CDR2 SMNVEV (reference sequence).

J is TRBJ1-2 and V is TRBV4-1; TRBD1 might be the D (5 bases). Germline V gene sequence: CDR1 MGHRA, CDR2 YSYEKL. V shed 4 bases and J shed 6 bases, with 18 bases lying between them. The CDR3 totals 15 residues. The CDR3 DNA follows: TGCGCCAGCAGCCCTGCGGGGGACTCGCTACATGGCTACACCTTC. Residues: CASSPAGDSLHGYTF.

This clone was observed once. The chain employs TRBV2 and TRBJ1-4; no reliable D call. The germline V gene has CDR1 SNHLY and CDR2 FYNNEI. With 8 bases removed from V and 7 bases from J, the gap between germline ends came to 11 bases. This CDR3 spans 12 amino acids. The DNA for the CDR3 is TGTGCCAGCCGACTGGGTGGTGAAAAACTGTTTTTT. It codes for CASRLGGEKLFF. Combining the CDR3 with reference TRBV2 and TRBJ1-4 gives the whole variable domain EPEVTQTPSHQVTQMGQEVILRCVPISNHLYFYWYRQILGQKVEFLVSFYNNEISEKSEIFDDQFSVERPDGSNFTLKIRSTKLEDSAMYFCASRLGGEKLFFGSGTQLSVL.

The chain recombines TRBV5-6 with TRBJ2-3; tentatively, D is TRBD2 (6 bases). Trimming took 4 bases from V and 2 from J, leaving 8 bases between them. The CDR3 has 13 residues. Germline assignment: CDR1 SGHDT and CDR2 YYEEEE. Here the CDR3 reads CASSAGSTDTQYF. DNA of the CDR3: TGTGCCAGCAGCGCGGGATCCACAGATACGCAGTATTTT.

The CDR3 region is CASSYSPSGSTDTQYF. DNA of the CDR3: TGTGCCAGCAGTTACTCGCCTAGCGGAAGCACAGATACGCAGTATTTT. The chain has TRBV6-2 or TRBV6-3 and TRBJ2-3; 7 bases line up with TRBD2. The germline CDR1 and CDR2 sequences are MNHEY and SVGEGT. The junction had 3 bases not matched to a gene; V was cut back by 0 bases and J by 0 bases. This CDR3 region has 16 residues.

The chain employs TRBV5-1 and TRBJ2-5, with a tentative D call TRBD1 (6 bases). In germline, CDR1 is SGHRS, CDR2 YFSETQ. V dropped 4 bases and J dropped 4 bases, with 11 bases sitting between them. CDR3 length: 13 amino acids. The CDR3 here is CASSLQGRETQYF. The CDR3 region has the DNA TGCGCCAGCAGCCTTCAGGGGAGAGAGACCCAGTACTTC.

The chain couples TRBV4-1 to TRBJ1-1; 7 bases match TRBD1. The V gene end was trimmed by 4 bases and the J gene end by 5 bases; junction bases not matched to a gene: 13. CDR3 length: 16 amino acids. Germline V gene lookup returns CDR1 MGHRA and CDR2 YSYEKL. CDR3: CASSPAPTGTGTEAFF. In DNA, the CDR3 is TGCGCCAGCAGCCCCGCGCCGACAGGGACGGGGACTGAAGCTTTCTTT.

CDR3 bases: TGTGCCAGCAGCCGCGACAGGGTTGACATAGGCTACACCTTC. Its protein is CASSRDRVDIGYTF. The chain employs TRBV9 and TRBJ1-2; 7 bases are shared with TRBD1. There are 14 residues in the CDR3. The trim removed 4 bases at V and 8 bases at J, leaving 11 bases unmatched. CDR1 is SGDLS and CDR2 is YYNGEE in the germline V gene.